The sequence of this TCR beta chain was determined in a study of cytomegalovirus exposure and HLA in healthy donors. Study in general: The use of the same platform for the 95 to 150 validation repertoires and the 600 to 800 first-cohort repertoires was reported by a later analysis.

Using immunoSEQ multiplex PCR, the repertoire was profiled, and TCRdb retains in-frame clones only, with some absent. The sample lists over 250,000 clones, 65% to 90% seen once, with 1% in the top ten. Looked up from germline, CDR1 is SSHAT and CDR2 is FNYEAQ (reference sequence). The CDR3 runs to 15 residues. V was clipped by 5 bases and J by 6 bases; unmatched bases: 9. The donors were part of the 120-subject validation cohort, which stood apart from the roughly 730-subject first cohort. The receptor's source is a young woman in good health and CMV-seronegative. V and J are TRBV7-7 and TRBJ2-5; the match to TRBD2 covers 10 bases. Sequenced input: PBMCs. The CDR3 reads CASSGDASGSKTQYF. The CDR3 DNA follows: TGTGCCAGCAGCGGAGACGCTAGCGGGAGCAAGACCCAGTACTTC.